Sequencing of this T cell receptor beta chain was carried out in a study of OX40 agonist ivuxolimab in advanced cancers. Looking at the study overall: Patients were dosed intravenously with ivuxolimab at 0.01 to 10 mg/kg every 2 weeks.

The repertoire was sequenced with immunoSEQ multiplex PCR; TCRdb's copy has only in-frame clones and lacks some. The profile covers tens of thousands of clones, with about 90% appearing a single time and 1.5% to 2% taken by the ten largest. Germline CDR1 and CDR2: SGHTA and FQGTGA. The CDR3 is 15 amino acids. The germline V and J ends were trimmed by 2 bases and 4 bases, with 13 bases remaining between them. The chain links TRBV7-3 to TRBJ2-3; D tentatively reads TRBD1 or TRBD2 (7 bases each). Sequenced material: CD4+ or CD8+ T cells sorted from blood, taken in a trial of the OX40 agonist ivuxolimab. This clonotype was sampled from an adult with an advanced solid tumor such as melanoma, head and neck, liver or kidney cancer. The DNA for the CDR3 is TGTGCCAGCAGCTTACAGGGGGGGGCCCCAGATACGCAGTATTTT. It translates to CASSLQGGAPDTQYF.